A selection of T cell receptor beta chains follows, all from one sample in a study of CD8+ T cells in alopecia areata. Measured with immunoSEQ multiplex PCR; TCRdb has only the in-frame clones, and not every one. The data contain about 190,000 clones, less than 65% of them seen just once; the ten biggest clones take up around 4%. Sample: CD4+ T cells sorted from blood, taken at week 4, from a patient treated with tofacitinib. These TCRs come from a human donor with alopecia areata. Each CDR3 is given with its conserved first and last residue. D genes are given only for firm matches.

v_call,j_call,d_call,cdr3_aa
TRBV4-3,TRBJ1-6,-,CASSPAGSPHSPLHF
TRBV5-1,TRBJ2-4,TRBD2,CASSLGTSGGERNIQYF
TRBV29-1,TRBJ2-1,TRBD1,CSVRIRDSYNEQFF
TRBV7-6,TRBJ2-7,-,CASSLAGFYEQYF
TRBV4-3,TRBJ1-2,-,CASSQAPQTNYGYTF
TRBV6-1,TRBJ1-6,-,CASSRRGISPLHF
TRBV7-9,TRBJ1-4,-,CASSRRGAQAEKLFF
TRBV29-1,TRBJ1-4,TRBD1,CSVESRDREKLFF
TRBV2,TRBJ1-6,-,CASRPNSAGNPLHF
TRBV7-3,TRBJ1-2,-,CASSRETGYGYTF
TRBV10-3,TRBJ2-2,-,CAISESTGKDANTGELFF
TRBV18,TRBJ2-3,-,CASSRTSSRDTQYF
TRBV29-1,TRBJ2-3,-,CSHSGDGTDTQYF
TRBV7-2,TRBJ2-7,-,CASSLAMGEQYF
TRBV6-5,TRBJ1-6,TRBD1,CASSYTGGKESPLHF
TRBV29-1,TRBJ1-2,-,CSVVTGSRSGYTF
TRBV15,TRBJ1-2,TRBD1,CATSTGQGRNGYTF
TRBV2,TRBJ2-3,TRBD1,CASKGAAAAGGSDTQYF
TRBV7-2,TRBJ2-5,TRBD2,CASSLGLAGGSETQYF
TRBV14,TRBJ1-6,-,CASSQDQALLGPLHF